These 24 T cell receptor beta chains came from one sample sequenced in a study of neurological immune-mediated disorders. One entry per CDR3 protein, called by TCRdb with MiXCR from the 5' RACE reads. The data show 45,000 to 55,000 distinct CDR3 sequences, 3% to 4% seen once. The material sequenced was PBMCs. The receptors derive from a man in his forties with multiple sclerosis.

This clonotype was recorded a few times. The junction differs from germline at one of its ends, possibly a read error. The genes are TRBV12-3 or TRBV12-4 and TRBJ1-6; 7 bases fit TRBD1. The CDR3 totals 15 residues. Here the CDR3 reads CASSFRGPPYSPLNF. CDR3 bases: TGTGCCAGCAGTTTTAGGGGGCCTCCTTATTCACCCCTCAACTTT.

This clonotype was counted at least ten times. One junction end does not reproduce the germline sequence, and a read error may be involved. The V and J genes are TRBV20-1 and TRBJ1-5; maybe TRBD1 (5 bases). The CDR3 loop spans 12 amino acids. The germline gives CDR1 DFQATT, CDR2 SNEGSKA (reference sequence). The CDR3 DNA follows: TGCAGTGCCAGGGCAAGCCGTTTAGGCCAGAATTTT. Protein: CSARASRLGQNF.

In regard to this clonotype: It may be a read error: a sequence one base away is much more abundant. The chain uses TRBV6-6 and TRBJ2-2; no clear D gene. The CDR3 covers 12 residues. V was clipped by 7 bases and J by 6 bases, with 9 bases between them. The germline V gene encodes CDR1 MNHNY and CDR2 SVGAGI (reference sequence). The CDR3 region has the DNA TGTGCCAGCACCACTGGACCCGGGGAGCTGTTTTTT. It codes for CASTTGPGELFF.

This clonotype was counted ten times or more. The chain couples TRBV5-1 to TRBJ1-6; D unclear. The CDR3 consists of 16 residues. Germline loops: CDR1 SGHRS, CDR2 YFSETQ. V lost 0 bases and J lost 0, with 7 bases in between. The CDR3 protein is CASSLDGSSYNSPLHF. The CDR3 coding sequence is TGCGCCAGCAGCTTGGATGGGAGCTCCTATAATTCACCCCTCCACTTT.

This clonotype was counted at least ten times. The V and J genes are TRBV20-1 and TRBJ2-1, with 9 bases fitting TRBD2. Germline lookup yields CDR1 DFQATT and CDR2 SNEGSKA (reference sequence). Trimming at V came to 3 bases and at J to 3 bases, leaving 18 bases not matched to a gene. The CDR3 totals 19 residues. CDR3 sequence: CSARARLALAGVVYNEQFF. In DNA, the CDR3 is TGCAGTGCTAGGGCCCGGCTGGCCTTAGCGGGGGTTGTCTACAATGAGCAGTTCTTC.

This clonotype occurred many times. The gene calls are TRBV7-2 and TRBJ2-7; TRBD1 or TRBD2 may be the D gene (6 bases each). Germline V gene lookup returns CDR1 SGHTA and CDR2 FQGNSA. There are 18 residues in the CDR3. V dropped 0 bases and J dropped 0 bases, with 18 bases sitting between them. The CDR3 is CASSLARSGAGHSYEQYF. DNA for the CDR3: TGTGCCAGCAGCTTAGCCAGATCAGGGGCGGGGCACTCCTACGAGCAGTACTTC.

This clonotype was detected ten times or more. This chain links TRBV6-5 with TRBJ1-6; 9 bases align to TRBD1. The trim removed 1 base at V and 6 bases at J, leaving 1 base unmatched. CDR3 length equals 15 residues. Looked up from germline, CDR1 is MNHEY and CDR2 is SVGAGI. The CDR3 DNA reads TGTGCCAGCAGTTACTTGGACAGGGGTAATTCACCCCTCCACTTT. Encoded protein: CASSYLDRGNSPLHF.

This clonotype was seen at least ten times. One junction end disagrees with the germline gene, perhaps due to a read error. The chain is built from TRBV6-1 and TRBJ1-6, with a weak D call TRBD1 (5 bases). The length of the CDR3 is 14 residues. Looked up from germline, CDR1 is MNHNS and CDR2 is SASEGT. The CDR3 coding sequence is TGTGCCAGCAGTGCAGGGCCGTATAATTCACCCCTCAACTTT. It translates to CASSAGPYNSPLNF.

This clonotype came up many times. The chain has TRBV18 and TRBJ2-7, with TRBD1 matching over 7 bases. The CDR3 runs to 16 residues. CDR1 and CDR2 (germline): KGHSH, LQKENI. With 6 bases clipped from V and 0 bases from J, the junction kept 11 bases outside the gene matches. The chain's CDR3 is CASSLKPGQSSYEQYF. CDR3 sequence (DNA): TGTGCCAGCTCTCTAAAACCGGGACAGAGCTCCTACGAGCAGTACTTC.

This clonotype has a count of ten or more. The chain uses TRBV5-6 and TRBJ2-2; 10 nucleotides align to TRBD1. The CDR3 runs to 14 residues. Looked up from germline, CDR1 is SGHDT and CDR2 is YYEEEE. V trimming: 5 bases; J trimming: 5 bases; junction bases outside the gene matches: 3. The CDR3, as DNA: TGTGCCAGCAGTCGGACAGGGGGTACCGGGGAGCTGTTTTTT. It is translated as CASSRTGGTGELFF.

At least ten counts were recorded for this clonotype. The chain has TRBV14 and TRBJ1-1; 8 nucleotides match TRBD1. CDR3 length: 15 amino acids. J was trimmed by 1 base and V by 4 bases; bases with no gene match: 5. The V gene's germline CDR1 is SGHDN and CDR2 FVKESK. The CDR3 bases are TGTGCCAGCAGCCGAATAGACAGGGGGAACACTGAAGCTTTCTTT. Its protein is CASSRIDRGNTEAFF.

This clonotype was counted ten times or more. The chain recombines TRBV29-1 with TRBJ2-6, with D perhaps TRBD2 (5 bases). The length of the CDR3 is 16 residues. Looked up from germline, CDR1 is SQVTM and CDR2 is ANQGSEA. Between the trimmed V and J ends, which lost 0 bases and 1 base, there was a span of 10 bases. CDR3 in amino acids: CSVEDARGSGANVLTF. CDR3 bases: TGCAGCGTTGAAGACGCCCGAGGGTCTGGGGCCAACGTCCTGACTTTC.

At least ten counts were recorded for this clonotype. The chain links TRBV27 to TRBJ1-6; D unresolved. The CDR3 totals 17 residues. From germline, CDR1 is MNHEY and CDR2 SMNVEV (reference sequence). V was trimmed by 1 base and J by 1 base, leaving 11 bases between them. The CDR3 protein is CASSLWGYRSYNSPLHF. For the CDR3, the DNA is TGTGCCAGCAGTTTATGGGGTTATAGGTCCTATAATTCACCCCTCCACTTT.

In this sample, this clonotype turned up many times. This chain joins TRBV20-1 and TRBJ1-1; unclear D gene. The CDR3 contains 11 residues. Germline V lookup: CDR1 DFQATT, CDR2 SNEGSKA (reference sequence). V lost 5 bases, J lost 1 base, and 5 bases lay in between. CDR3 amino acids: CSAFENTEAFF. The CDR3 DNA reads as TGCAGTGCTTTTGAGAACACTGAAGCTTTCTTT.

This clonotype has a handful of counts. The genes are TRBV7-6 and TRBJ2-7; weak D call: TRBD1 (6 bases). There are 13 residues in the CDR3. Germline values: CDR1 SGHVS, CDR2 FNYEAQ. V lost 3 bases and J 5 bases, leaving 11 bases between the germline ends. DNA for the CDR3: TGTGCCAGCAGCTTCCGAACAGGGAACGAGCAGTACTTC. Translation: CASSFRTGNEQYF. Full variable domain (remainder filled in from reference TRBV7-6 and TRBJ2-7): GAGVSQSPRYKVTKRGQDVALRCDPISGHVSLYWYRQALGQGPEFLTYFNYEAQQDKSGLPNDRFSAERPEGSISTLTIQRTEQRDSAMYRCASSFRTGNEQYFGPGTRLTVT.

This clonotype was counted a few times. It may be a read error: a sequence one base away is much more abundant. The V gene is TRBV20-1, the J gene TRBJ1-4, with D possibly matching TRBD1 (5 bases). Looked up from germline, CDR1 is DFQATT and CDR2 is SNEGSKA (reference sequence). The V gene lost 3 bases and the J gene lost 8 bases, with 16 bases spanning the gap. This CDR3 is 14 amino acids long. The chain's CDR3 is CSARDPGKGEKLFF. The CDR3 coding sequence is TGCAGTGCTAGGGATCCGGGAAAGGGGGAAAAACTGTTTTTT.

This clonotype was detected many times. The CDR3 spells CASSLLDSYNEQFF. The CDR3 DNA follows: TGCGCCAGCAGCTTGCTTGACAGCTACAATGAGCAGTTCTTC. The gene calls are TRBV5-1 and TRBJ2-1; weak D call: TRBD1 (5 bases). The CDR3 consists of 14 residues. From germline, CDR1 is SGHRS and CDR2 YFSETQ. V dropped 1 base and J dropped 3 bases, with 8 bases sitting between them.

This clonotype was counted many times. V and J are TRBV5-1 and TRBJ2-7; D unclear. V was clipped by 3 bases and J by 6 bases, with 7 bases between them. CDR1 and CDR2 from the germline V gene are SGHRS and YFSETQ. The CDR3 is 11 amino acids. The CDR3 nucleotides are TGCGCCAGCAGCTATAGAACCGAGCAGTACTTC. This sequence encodes CASSYRTEQYF.

The table lists this clonotype with many counts. The V and J genes are TRBV5-1 and TRBJ2-4; D ambiguous. The V end lost 3 bases, the J end lost 2 bases, and 15 bases lay between the germline ends. Germline-derived CDR1 and CDR2 are SGHRS and YFSETQ. The CDR3 runs to 16 residues. CDR3 nucleotide sequence: TGCGCCAGCAGCTCATTGCCATCCGATACCAAAAACATTCAGTACTTC. This codes for CASSSLPSDTKNIQYF.

This clonotype was counted at least ten times. The chain joins TRBV9 to TRBJ2-2; D ambiguous. V lost 0 bases and J 6 bases, leaving 12 bases between the germline ends. Germline V CDR1 and CDR2: SGDLS, YYNGEE. The CDR3 spans 15 residues. In nucleotides, the CDR3 is TGTGCCAGCAGCGTAGCTTGGCGGATCCCCGGGGAGCTGTTTTTT. It yields the protein CASSVAWRIPGELFF.

This clonotype was seen only a few times. The chain is built from TRBV24-1 and TRBJ2-1; TRBD2 aligns across 12 bases. The CDR3 covers 15 residues. Germline-derived CDR1 and CDR2 are KGHDR and SFDVKD. Losses at the gene ends were 4 bases for V and 10 bases for J; bases not matched to a gene: 7. CDR3 sequence (DNA): TGTGCCACCAGTGACAAAACTAGCGGGGGGTCCGAGCAGTTCTTC. Translating it yields CATSDKTSGGSEQFF.

To note about this clonotype: Germline and junction disagree at one end, which may indicate a read error. This chain connects TRBV5-1 to TRBJ1-5, with TRBD1 matching over 7 bases. The CDR3 covers 14 residues. Germline-derived CDR1 and CDR2 are SGHRS and YFSETQ. CDR3 DNA sequence: TGCGCCAGCAGCACCGGGCAGGGGGATCAGCCCCAGAATTTT. It is translated as CASSTGQGDQPQNF. Based on the CDR3 plus reference TRBV5-1 and TRBJ1-5, the full variable domain is KAGVTQTPRYLIKTRGQQVTLSCSPISGHRSVSWYQQTPGQGLQFLFEYFSETQRNKGNFPGRFSGRQFSNSRSEMNVSTLELGDSALYLCASSTGQGDQPQNFGDGTRLSIL.

The sample holds many counts of this clonotype. The chain joins TRBV10-3 to TRBJ1-1; the D is unclear. V lost 3 bases and J 0 bases, leaving 8 bases between the germline ends. Germline V gives CDR1 ENHRY, CDR2 SYGVKD. The CDR3 contains 14 residues. The CDR3 DNA reads as TGTGCCATCAGTGAAGAACAGATGAACACTGAAGCTTTCTTT. Amino acids: CAISEEQMNTEAFF.

This clonotype has only a few counts. This rearrangement joins TRBV6-6 to TRBJ2-7; D is perhaps TRBD1 (5 bases). This CDR3 comprises 13 residues. The germline CDR1 and CDR2 sequences are MNHNY and SVGAGI (reference sequence). The V gene lost 0 bases and the J gene lost 12 bases, with 15 bases spanning the gap. Here the CDR3 reads CASSYSKDTSTYF. For the CDR3, the DNA is TGTGCCAGCAGTTACTCGAAGGACACCTCGACGTACTTC.